Sequencing of this TCR beta chain was carried out in a study of T cell responses to AZD1222 COVID-19 vaccine. Broader study findings: The repertoires were collected only after the peak T cell response. The donor cohort was predominantly white British with a female majority, and clonal diversity may have been underestimated. Nearly half of spike-specific TCRs reportedly target variant regions that are unmutated in the B.1.351 and B.1.1.7 variants. Among AZD1222 vaccinees, only six or seven were seropositive at baseline.

This clone occurred once. Its antigen is still unknown. Generated by immunoSEQ multiplex PCR, the TCRdb table keeps only in-frame clones and is missing some. The sample lists over 100,000 clones, roughly 90% seen once, with roughly 6.5% in the top ten. The sequencing used peripheral blood, collected on day 0 of AZD1222 vaccination. The clonotype was recovered from an adult in good health.

The CDR3 coding sequence is TGTGCCAGCAGGGGGACAGCAACTAATGAAAAACTGTTTTTT. Amino acids: CASRGTATNEKLFF. This chain joins TRBV27 and TRBJ1-4, with 7 bases matching TRBD1. The trim removed 6 bases at V and 0 bases at J, leaving 1 base unmatched. Germline CDR1 and CDR2: MNHEY and SMNVEV (reference sequence). There are 14 residues in the CDR3.